What follows are 7 T cell receptor beta chains derived from one specimen sequenced in a study of CD8+CD57+ T cells in acquired aplastic anemia. TCR beta VDJ combinations and CDR3 sequences were profiled from genomic DNA. In TCRdb, the reads were re-called with MiXCR into one record per CDR3 protein. The repertoire includes around 500,000 distinct CDR3 sequences, around a third of them detected once, and around 0.82% sits in the top ten. Individuals selected for sequencing had exhibited CD8+CD57+ cell expansion on flow cytometry. The material sequenced was sorted CD4+, CD8+, or CD8+CD57+ T cells (not recorded which) from PBMCs. These receptors came from a human donor with aplastic anemia.

This rearrangement joins TRBV19 to TRBJ2-5; 8 bases align to TRBD1. CDR1 and CDR2 from the germline V gene are LNHDA and SQIVND (reference sequence). The length of the CDR3 is 13 residues. The trim removed 6 bases at V and 5 bases at J, leaving 5 bases unmatched. CDR3 region: CASSDRGGETQYF. In nucleotides, the CDR3 is TGTGCCAGTAGCGACAGGGGTGGGGAGACCCAGTACTTC.

This clonotype was detected a few times. The gene calls are TRBV30 and TRBJ1-6, with D maybe TRBD1 (5 bases). The CDR3 covers 13 residues. Germline CDR1 and CDR2: GTSNPN and SVGIG (reference sequence). V was shortened by 3 bases and J by 7 bases, with 10 bases between the two germline ends. CDR3 loop: CAWRGTDNSPLHF. As DNA, the CDR3 is TGTGCCTGGAGAGGGACGGACAATTCACCCCTCCACTTT.

This clonotype was seen only a few times. The chain carries TRBV7-8 and TRBJ2-5; no reliable D call. Trimming shortened V by 6 bases and J by 7 bases, and 9 bases separated the two germline ends. Per the germline V gene, CDR1 is SGHVS and CDR2 is FQNEAQ. The CDR3 sequence is 11 residues long. Here the CDR3 reads CASSEPGTQYF. In DNA form, the CDR3 reads TGTGCCAGCAGTGAACCTGGGACCCAGTACTTC.

Comment on this clonotype: This may be a read error: a much more frequent sequence differs by one nucleotide. V and J are TRBV19 and TRBJ2-1, with D possibly TRBD2 on 6 matching bases. The CDR3 contains 13 residues. Trimming cost V 7 bases and J 9 bases, with 16 bases left between them. The germline V gene encodes CDR1 LNHDA and CDR2 SQIVND (reference sequence). The CDR3 nucleotides are TGTGCCAGTATAGGCAGGAGGGGCAGTGAGCAGTTCTTC. Encoded protein: CASIGRRGSEQFF.

This clonotype was observed a few times. The chain uses TRBV7-9 and TRBJ1-1; TRBD1 is a possible D gene (6 bases). The V and J ends lost 5 bases and 11 bases respectively, with 18 bases between them. The CDR3 length is 13 residues. Germline CDR1 is SEHNR and CDR2 is FQNEAQ (reference sequence). The CDR3 sequence: CASSPSGGDGAFF. The DNA of the CDR3 is TGTGCCAGCAGCCCCTCGGGGGGCGATGGGGCTTTCTTT.

V usage is TRBV24-1 and J usage is TRBJ1-6; 9 bases match TRBD1. V lost 4 bases to trimming and J lost 3 bases; unmatched junction nucleotides: 6. Germline values: CDR1 KGHDR, CDR2 SFDVKD. The CDR3 has 17 residues. The CDR3 coding sequence is TGTGCCACCAGTGACGCCTCGACAGGGGGCTATAATTCACCCCTCCACTTT. This gives the protein CATSDASTGGYNSPLHF.

At least ten counts were recorded for this clonotype. The CDR3 loop is CRAGYGYTF. The CDR3 DNA is TGCAGGGCTGGCTATGGCTACACCTTC. The chain joins TRBV20-1 to TRBJ1-2; D is unresolved. The CDR3 extends over 9 amino acids. Germline CDR1 is DFQATT and CDR2 is SNEGSKA (reference sequence).